This T cell receptor (beta chain) was identified in a study of blood T cell repertoires in COVID-19. About the research overall: There were acute and convalescent COVID-19 samples, and they came from the United States, Italy and Spain.

Original processing notes: How many nucleated cells were present was estimated from reference gene primer amplification. Here immunoSEQ multiplex PCR was the method, and the copy in TCRdb shows in-frame clones only, minus some. V and J calls and clone size are given by that table; D and trimming were obtained from the DNA. The table lists approximately 270,000 clones, approximately 85% of them singletons, with around 1% in the top ten. The germline V gene encodes CDR1 SGHDN and CDR2 FVKESK. This CDR3 has 12 residues. The V and J ends lost 4 bases and 2 bases respectively, with 6 bases between them. The chain combines TRBV14 with TRBJ2-7, with D uncertain. The sample comprised peripheral blood. This clonotype was sampled from a human donor with COVID-19, enrolled during active disease. The donor label of this sample is uncertain. CDR3 residues: CASSPSTYEQYF. The CDR3 coding sequence is TGTGCCAGCAGCCCCTCTACCTACGAGCAGTACTTC.